The 2 T cell receptor beta chains below all came from one sample that was sequenced in a study of cytomegalovirus exposure and HLA in healthy donors. It was with 60 Vbeta and 13 Jbeta primers that the PCR ran. Generated by immunoSEQ multiplex PCR, the TCRdb table keeps only in-frame clones and is missing some. Of over 150,000 clones listed, 80% to 90% are singletons. The sample consisted of PBMCs. The receptors shown here come from a man aged 50-59 years in good health and CMV-seropositive.

This chain links TRBV9 with TRBJ1-3, with D unresolved. The CDR3 runs 15 residues. CDR1 and CDR2 from the germline V gene are SGDLS and YYNGEE. V was clipped by 0 bases and J by 0 bases, with 7 bases between them. The CDR3 bases are TGTGCCAGCAGCGTAGGGAGCGTCTCTGGAAACACCATATATTTT. This encodes CASSVGSVSGNTIYF.

This clone has more than one count but fewer than ten. The chain carries TRBV10-1 and TRBJ1-4; TRBD1 aligns across 8 bases. Germline V gene sequence: CDR1 WNHNN, CDR2 SYGVQD (reference sequence). J was trimmed by 3 bases and V by 4 bases; bases with no gene match: 19. The length of the CDR3 is 20 residues. CDR3: CASSGLPGQATAGSNEKLFF. CDR3 DNA: TGCGCCAGCAGTGGGCTACCGGGACAGGCTACGGCCGGATCTAATGAAAAACTGTTTTTT.